This T cell receptor (beta chain) was recovered during a study of T-cell reconstitution after alpha-beta-depleted transplantation in children (dated by TCRdb to 2016 to 2018). General notes on the study: T-cell immune reconstitution after TCRalphabeta/CD19-depleted allogeneic hematopoietic cell transplantation in children was quantitatively tracked in the study by means of TCR repertoire profiling.

The germline V gene gives CDR1 as SGHAT and CDR2 as FQNNGV. The junction shows trimming of 1 base on V and 3 bases on J, and the gene matches do not reach 6 bases of it. Including cysteine and phenylalanine, the CDR3 has 15 amino acids. The CDR3 DNA has 45 bases and is translated from base 1. The table lists this clonotype with a few counts. Its antigen target is currently unknown. No much larger clonotype is one base removed from it; base qualities were not supplied. Libraries were prepared through PCR. Sequencing took place on an Illumina HiSeq 2500. To normalize quantification of the TCRbeta repertoire, the TCR libraries were built with molecular barcoding that relied on unique molecular identifiers. Through fastp at Q25 and MiXCR, TCRdb rebuilt clones from the public reads, retaining in-frame beta chains. Every distinct CDR3 protein forms one entry, paired with its most common genes and DNA. For this sample the table gives around 370,000 distinct CDR3 sequences, of which 10% were detected only once. Under 3% of the sample belongs to the ten largest clones.

This TCR was recovered from a human donor who donated a stem cell graft to a child with acute lymphoblastic leukemia. The sequenced sample was PBMCs from the stem cell graft donor, obtained from the stem cell graft. This chain joins TRBV11-2 to TRBJ2-7, and TRBD1 matches 7 of the central bases. The CDR3 region reads CASSLAAGGHYEQYF. The DNA sequence is given as TGTGCCAGCAGCTTAGCCGCAGGGGGACACTACGAGCAGTACTTC. Beyond the CDR3, the reference TRBV11-2 and TRBJ2-7 genes provide the residues; the full variable domain reads: EAGVAQSPRYKIIEKRQSVAFWCNPISGHATLYWYQQILGQGPKLLIQFQNNGVVDDSQLPKDRFSAERLKGVDSTLKIQPAKLEDSAVYLCASSLAAGGHYEQYFGPGTRLTVT.